The clone carrying this T cell receptor beta chain was observed once. The data are from a study of blood T cell repertoires in COVID-19. Data came from immunoSEQ multiplex PCR; TCRdb stores just in-frame clones and leaves some out. The sample yields roughly 110,000 clones, more than 70% seen once. Germline V gives CDR1 LGHNA, CDR2 YSLEER. The CDR3 sequence is 14 residues long. V lost 0 bases and J 6 bases, leaving 9 bases between the germline ends. The specimen sequenced was peripheral blood. The chain links TRBV4-3 to TRBJ2-1; no definite D call. The receptor was derived from a human donor in a cohort sampled during active COVID-19. The CDR3 here is CASSQDLGFNEQFF. The CDR3 coding sequence is TGCGCCAGCAGCCAAGATCTTGGCTTCAATGAGCAGTTCTTC.